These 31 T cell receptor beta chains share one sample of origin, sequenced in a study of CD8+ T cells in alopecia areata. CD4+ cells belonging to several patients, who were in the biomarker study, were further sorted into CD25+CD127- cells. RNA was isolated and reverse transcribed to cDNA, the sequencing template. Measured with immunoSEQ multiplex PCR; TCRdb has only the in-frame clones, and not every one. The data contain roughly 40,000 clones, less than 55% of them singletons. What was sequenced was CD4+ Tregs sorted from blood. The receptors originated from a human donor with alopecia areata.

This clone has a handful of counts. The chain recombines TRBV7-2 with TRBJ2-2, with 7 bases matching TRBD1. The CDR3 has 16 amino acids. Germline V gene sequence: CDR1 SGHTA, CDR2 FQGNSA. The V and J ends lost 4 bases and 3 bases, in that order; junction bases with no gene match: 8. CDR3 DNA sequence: TGTGCCAGCAGCTCCTACAGGGGACCTGACACCGGGGAGCTGTTTTTT. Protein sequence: CASSSYRGPDTGELFF.

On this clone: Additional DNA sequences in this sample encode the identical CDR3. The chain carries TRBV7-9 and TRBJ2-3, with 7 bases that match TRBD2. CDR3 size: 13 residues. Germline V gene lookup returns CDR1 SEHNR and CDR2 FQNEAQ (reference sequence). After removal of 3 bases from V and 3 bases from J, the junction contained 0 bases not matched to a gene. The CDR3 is CASSLGLTDTQYF. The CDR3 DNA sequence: TGTGCCAGCAGCTTGGGACTAACAGATACGCAGTATTTT.

The CDR3 loop is CASSEDSTIYEQYF. The CDR3 DNA is TGTGCCAGCAGCGAAGACAGCACCATCTACGAGCAGTACTTC. V usage is TRBV9 and J usage is TRBJ2-7; TRBD1 is a possible D gene (5 bases). Germline CDR1 reads SGDLS; CDR2 reads YYNGEE. The CDR3 is 14 amino acids. The V gene lost 3 bases and the J gene lost 3 bases, with 13 bases spanning the gap.

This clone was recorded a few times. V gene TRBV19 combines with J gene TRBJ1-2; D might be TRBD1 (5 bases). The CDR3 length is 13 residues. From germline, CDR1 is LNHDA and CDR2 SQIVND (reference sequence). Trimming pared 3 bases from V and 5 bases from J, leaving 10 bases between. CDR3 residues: CASSIGREYGYTF. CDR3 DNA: TGTGCCAGTAGTATTGGCAGGGAGTATGGCTACACCTTC.

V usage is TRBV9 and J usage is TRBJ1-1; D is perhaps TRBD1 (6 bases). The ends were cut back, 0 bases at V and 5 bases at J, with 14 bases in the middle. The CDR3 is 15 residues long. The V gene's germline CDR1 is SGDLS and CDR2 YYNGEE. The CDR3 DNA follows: TGTGCCAGCAGCGTAGGAGCTCGGAGGGGGACTGAAGCTTTCTTT. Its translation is CASSVGARRGTEAFF.

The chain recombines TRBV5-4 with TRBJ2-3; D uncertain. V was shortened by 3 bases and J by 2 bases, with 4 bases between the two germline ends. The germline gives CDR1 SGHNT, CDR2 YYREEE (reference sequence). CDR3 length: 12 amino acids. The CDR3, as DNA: TGTGCCAGCAGCTCGTACACAGATACGCAGTATTTT. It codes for CASSSYTDTQYF.

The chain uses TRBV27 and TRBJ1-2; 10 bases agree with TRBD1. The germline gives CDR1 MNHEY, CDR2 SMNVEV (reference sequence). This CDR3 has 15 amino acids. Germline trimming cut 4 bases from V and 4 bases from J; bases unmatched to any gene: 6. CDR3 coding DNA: TGTGCCAGCAGTTCCCGGGACAGGGGAATCTATGGCTACACCTTC. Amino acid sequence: CASSSRDRGIYGYTF.

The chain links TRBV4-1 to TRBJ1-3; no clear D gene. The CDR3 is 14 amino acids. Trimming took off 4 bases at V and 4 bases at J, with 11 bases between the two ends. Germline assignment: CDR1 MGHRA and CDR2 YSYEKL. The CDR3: CASSPWEAGNTIYF. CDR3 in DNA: TGCGCCAGCAGCCCCTGGGAAGCAGGAAACACCATATATTTT.

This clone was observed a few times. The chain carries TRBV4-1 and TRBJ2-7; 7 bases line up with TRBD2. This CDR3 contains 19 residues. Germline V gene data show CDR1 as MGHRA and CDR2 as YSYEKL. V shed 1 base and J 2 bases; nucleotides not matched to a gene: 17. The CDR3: CASSQVALAAGRSTYEQYF. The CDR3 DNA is TGCGCCAGCAGCCAAGTTGCCCTAGCGGCAGGCCGAAGCACCTACGAGCAGTACTTC.

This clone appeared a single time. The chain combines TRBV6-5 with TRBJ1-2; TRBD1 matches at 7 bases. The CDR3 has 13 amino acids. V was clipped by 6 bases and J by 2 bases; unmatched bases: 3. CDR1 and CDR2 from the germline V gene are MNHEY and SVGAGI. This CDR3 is CASRRDRNYGYTF. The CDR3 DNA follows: TGTGCCAGCAGGAGGGACAGAAACTATGGCTACACCTTC.

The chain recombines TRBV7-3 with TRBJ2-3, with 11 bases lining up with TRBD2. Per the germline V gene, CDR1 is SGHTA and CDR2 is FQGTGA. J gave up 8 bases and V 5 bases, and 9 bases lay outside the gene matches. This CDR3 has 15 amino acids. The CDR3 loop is CASSPLAGGQVTQYF. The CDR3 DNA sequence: TGTGCCAGCAGCCCCTTAGCGGGGGGGCAAGTTACGCAGTATTTT.

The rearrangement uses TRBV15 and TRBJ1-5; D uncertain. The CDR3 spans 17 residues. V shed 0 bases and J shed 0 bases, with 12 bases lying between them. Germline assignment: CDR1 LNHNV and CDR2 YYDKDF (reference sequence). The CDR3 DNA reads TGTGCCACCAGCAGAGATCCAAGAGAGCGTAGCAATCAGCCCCAGCATTTT. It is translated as CATSRDPRERSNQPQHF.

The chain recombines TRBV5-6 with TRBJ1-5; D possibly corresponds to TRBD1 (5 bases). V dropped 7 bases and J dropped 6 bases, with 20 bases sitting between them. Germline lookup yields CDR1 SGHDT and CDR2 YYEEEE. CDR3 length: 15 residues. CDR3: CASRRWGLNLQPQHF. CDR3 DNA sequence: TGTGCCAGCCGACGGTGGGGACTTAACCTTCAGCCCCAGCATTTT.

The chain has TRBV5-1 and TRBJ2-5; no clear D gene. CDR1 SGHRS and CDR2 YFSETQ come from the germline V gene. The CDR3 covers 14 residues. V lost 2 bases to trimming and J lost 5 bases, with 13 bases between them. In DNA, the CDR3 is TGCGCCAGCAGCTTCCCTGGGGTGGCGGAGACCCAGTACTTC. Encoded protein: CASSFPGVAETQYF.

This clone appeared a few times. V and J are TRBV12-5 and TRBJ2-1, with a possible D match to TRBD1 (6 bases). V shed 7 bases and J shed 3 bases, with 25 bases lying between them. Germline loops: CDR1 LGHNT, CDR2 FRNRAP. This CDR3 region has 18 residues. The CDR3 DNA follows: TGTGCTAGTGAACCCTTACCTCGGTCTGAGGGGGTCTACAATGAGCAGTTCTTC. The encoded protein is CASEPLPRSEGVYNEQFF. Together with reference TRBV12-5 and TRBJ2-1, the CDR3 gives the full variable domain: DARVTQTPRHKVTEMGQEVTMRCQPILGHNTVFWYRQTMMQGLELLAYFRNRAPLDDSGMPKDRFSAEMPDATLATLKIQPSEPRDSAVYFCASEPLPRSEGVYNEQFFGPGTRLTVL.

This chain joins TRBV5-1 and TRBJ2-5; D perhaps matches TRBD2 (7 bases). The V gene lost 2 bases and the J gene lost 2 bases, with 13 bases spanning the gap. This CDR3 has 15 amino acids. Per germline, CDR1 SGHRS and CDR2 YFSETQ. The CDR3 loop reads CASSFVRGGQETQYF. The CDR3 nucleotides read TGCGCCAGCAGCTTTGTCAGGGGAGGGCAAGAGACCCAGTACTTC.

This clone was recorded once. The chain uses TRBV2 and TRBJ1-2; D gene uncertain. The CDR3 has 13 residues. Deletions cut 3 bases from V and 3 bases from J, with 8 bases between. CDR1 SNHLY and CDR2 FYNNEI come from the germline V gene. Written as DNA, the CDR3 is TGTGCCAGCAGTGAGGCAGGCGACTATGGCTACACCTTC. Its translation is CASSEAGDYGYTF.

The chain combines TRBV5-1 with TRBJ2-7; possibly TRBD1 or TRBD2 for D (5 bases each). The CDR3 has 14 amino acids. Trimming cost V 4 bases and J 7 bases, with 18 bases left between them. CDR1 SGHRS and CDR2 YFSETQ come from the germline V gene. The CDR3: CASSGDGSFGEQYF. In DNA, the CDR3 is TGCGCCAGCAGCGGGGACGGCTCTTTTGGGGAGCAGTACTTC. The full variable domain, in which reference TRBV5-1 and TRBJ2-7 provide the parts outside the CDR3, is KAGVTQTPRYLIKTRGQQVTLSCSPISGHRSVSWYQQTPGQGLQFLFEYFSETQRNKGNFPGRFSGRQFSNSRSEMNVSTLELGDSALYLCASSGDGSFGEQYFGPGTRLTVT.

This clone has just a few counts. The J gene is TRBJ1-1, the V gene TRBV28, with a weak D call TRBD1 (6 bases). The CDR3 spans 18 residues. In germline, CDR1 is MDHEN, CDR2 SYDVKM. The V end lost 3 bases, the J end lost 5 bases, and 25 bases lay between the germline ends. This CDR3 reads CASSFAHLVPGERTEAFF. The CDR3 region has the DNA TGTGCCAGCAGTTTCGCTCATTTGGTACCAGGGGAAAGAACTGAAGCTTTCTTT.

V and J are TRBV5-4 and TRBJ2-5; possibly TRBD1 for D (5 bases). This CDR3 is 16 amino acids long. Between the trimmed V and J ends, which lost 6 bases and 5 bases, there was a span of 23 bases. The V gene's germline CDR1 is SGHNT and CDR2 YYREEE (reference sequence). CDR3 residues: CASTIQGPRAMETQYF. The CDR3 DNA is TGTGCCAGCACCATTCAAGGCCCCAGGGCGATGGAGACCCAGTACTTC.

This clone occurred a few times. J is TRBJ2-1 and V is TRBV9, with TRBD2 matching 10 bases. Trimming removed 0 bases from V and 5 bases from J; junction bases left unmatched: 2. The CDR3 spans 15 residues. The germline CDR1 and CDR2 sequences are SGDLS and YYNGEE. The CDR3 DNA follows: TGTGCCAGCAGCGTAGGACTAGCGGGTCACAATGAGCAGTTCTTC. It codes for CASSVGLAGHNEQFF.

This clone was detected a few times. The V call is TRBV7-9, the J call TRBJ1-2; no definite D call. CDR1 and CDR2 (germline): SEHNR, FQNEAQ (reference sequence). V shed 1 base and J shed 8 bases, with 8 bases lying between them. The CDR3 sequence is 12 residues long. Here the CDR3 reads CASSLGWRGYTF. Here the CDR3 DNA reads TGTGCCAGCAGCTTAGGATGGAGAGGCTACACCTTC. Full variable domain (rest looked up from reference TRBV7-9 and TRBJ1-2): DTGVSQNPRHKITKRGQNVTFRCDPISEHNRLYWYRQTLGQGPEFLTYFQNEAQLEKSRLLSDRFSAERPKGSFSTLEIQRTEQGDSAMYLCASSLGWRGYTFGSGTRLTVV.

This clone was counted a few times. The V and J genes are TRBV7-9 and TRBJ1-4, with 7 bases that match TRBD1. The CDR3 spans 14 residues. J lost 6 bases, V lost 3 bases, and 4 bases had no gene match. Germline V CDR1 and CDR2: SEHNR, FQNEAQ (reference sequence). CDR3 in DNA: TGTGCCAGCAGCTTTGGGGACAGAGATGAAAAACTGTTTTTT. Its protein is CASSFGDRDEKLFF.

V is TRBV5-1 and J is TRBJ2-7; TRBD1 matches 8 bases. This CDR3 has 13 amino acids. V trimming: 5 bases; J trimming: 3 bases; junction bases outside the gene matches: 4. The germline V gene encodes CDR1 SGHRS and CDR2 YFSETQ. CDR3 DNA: TGCGCCAGCAGATGGACAGGGAGCTACGAGCAGTACTTC. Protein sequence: CASRWTGSYEQYF.

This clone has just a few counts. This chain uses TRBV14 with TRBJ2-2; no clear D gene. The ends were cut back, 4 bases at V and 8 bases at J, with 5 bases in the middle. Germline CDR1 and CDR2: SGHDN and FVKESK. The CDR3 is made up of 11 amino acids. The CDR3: CASSLRGELFF. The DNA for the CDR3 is TGTGCCAGCAGCCTTCGAGGGGAGCTGTTTTTT.

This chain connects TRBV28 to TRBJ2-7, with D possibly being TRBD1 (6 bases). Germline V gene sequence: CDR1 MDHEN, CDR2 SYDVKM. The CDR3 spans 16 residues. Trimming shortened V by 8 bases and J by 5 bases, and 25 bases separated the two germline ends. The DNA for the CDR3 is TGTGCCAGCGGGCTCCCAGGGCGCACAGGGATGGACGAGCAGTACTTC. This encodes CASGLPGRTGMDEQYF.

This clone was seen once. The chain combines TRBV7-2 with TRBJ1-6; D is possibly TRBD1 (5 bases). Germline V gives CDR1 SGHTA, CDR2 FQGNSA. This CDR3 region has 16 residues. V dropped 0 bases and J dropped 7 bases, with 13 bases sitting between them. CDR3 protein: CASSLAWQGVNSPLHF. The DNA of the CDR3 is TGTGCCAGCAGCTTAGCGTGGCAGGGAGTAAATTCACCCCTCCACTTT.

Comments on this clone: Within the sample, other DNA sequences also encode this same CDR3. The CDR3 DNA reads TGTGCCAGCAGCTTAGACAGGGGACGTTACGAGCAGTACTTC. This codes for CASSLDRGRYEQYF. V usage is TRBV7-2 and J usage is TRBJ2-7; 7 bases agree with TRBD1. CDR3 length equals 14 residues. Germline lookup yields CDR1 SGHTA and CDR2 FQGNSA. The V and J ends lost 1 base and 4 bases, in that order; junction bases with no gene match: 4.

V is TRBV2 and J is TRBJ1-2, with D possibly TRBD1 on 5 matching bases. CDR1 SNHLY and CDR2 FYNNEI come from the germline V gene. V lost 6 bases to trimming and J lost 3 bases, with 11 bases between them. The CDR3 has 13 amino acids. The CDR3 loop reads CASRVSRDYGYTF. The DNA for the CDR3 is TGTGCCAGCAGGGTGAGCAGGGACTATGGCTACACCTTC.

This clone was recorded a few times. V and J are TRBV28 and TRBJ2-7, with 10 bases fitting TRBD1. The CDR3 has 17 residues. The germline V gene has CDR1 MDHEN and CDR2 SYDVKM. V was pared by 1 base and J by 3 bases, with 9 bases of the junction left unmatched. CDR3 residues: CASSLFALRDRGYEQYF. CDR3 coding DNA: TGTGCCAGCAGTTTATTCGCCCTCCGGGACAGGGGCTACGAGCAGTACTTC.

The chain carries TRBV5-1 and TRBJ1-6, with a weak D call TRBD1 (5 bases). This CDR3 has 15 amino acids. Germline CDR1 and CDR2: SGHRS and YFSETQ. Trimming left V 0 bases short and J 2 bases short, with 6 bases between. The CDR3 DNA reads TGCGCCAGCAGCTTGGGACAGCCCTATAATTCACCCCTCCACTTT. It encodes CASSLGQPYNSPLHF.